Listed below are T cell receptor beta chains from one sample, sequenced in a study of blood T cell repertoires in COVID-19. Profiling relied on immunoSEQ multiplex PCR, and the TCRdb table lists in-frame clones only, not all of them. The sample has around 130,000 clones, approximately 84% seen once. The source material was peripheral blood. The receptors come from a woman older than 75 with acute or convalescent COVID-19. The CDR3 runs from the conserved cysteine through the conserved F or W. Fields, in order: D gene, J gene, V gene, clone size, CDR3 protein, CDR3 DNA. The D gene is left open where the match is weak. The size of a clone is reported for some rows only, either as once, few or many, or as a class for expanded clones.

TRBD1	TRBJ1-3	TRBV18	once	CASSPGQGSGNTIYF	TGTGCCAGCTCACCCGGACAGGGGTCTGGAAACACCATATATTTT
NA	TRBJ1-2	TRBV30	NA	CAWSRGGYGYTF	TGTGCCTGGAGTCGGGGGGGCTATGGCTACACCTTC
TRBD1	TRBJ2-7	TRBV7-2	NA	CASRTGNYEQYF	TGTGCCAGCAGGACAGGGAATTACGAGCAGTACTTC
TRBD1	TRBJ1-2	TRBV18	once	CASSQDRLQAANYGYTF	TGTGCCAGCTCACAGGACAGGCTACAGGCAGCTAACTATGGCTACACCTTC
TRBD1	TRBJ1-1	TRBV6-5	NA	CASSTGGVTEAFF	TGTGCCAGCAGCACAGGGGGTGTGACTGAAGCTTTCTTT
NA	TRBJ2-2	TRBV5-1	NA	CASSLDGVQTGELFF	TGCGCCAGCAGCTTGGACGGAGTGCAGACCGGGGAGCTGTTTTTT
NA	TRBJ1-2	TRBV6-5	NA	CASSYSSGVTGYGYTF	TGTGCCAGCAGTTACTCGAGCGGGGTGACCGGCTATGGCTACACCTTC
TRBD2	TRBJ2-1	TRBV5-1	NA	CASGRLAGGQNEQFF	TGCGCCAGCGGACGACTAGCGGGGGGGCAGAATGAGCAGTTCTTC